This T cell receptor (beta chain) is drawn from a study of cytomegalovirus exposure and HLA in healthy donors. Germline CDR1 reads MNHNS; CDR2 reads SASEGT. This CDR3 has 14 residues. V trimming: 3 bases; J trimming: 11 bases; junction bases outside the gene matches: 8. Vbeta (60) and Jbeta (13) primers were used in the PCR. Sequencing was performed with immunoSEQ multiplex PCR; in TCRdb, only in-frame clones are kept and a portion is missing. The sample lists roughly 100,000 clones; 70% to 75% were seen once. Overall study findings and caveats: The authors later found most CMV-associated TCR beta chains appeared HLA-restricted.

As to this clone: What it recognizes is unknown.

The sequenced sample consisted of PBMCs. The chain combines TRBV6-1 with TRBJ1-1; 11 bases map to TRBD1. The source is a female donor in good health and CMV-seronegative. The CDR3 coding sequence is TGTGCCAGCAGTGATGAGGGGACAGGGGGTAGGGCTTTCTTT. Translating it yields CASSDEGTGGRAFF.